The entry below describes one T cell receptor (beta chain). This clonotype was seen only a few times. This clone's antigen is unknown. No much larger clonotype is one base removed from it; base qualities were not supplied. This record comes from a study of blood T cells in healthy people across ages (dated by TCRdb to about 2015). At the level of the whole study: In model experiments, roughly one uniquely barcoded TCR beta cDNA molecule per two T cells was captured by template switching. To track age-related changes in TCR beta repertoire diversity, the study relied on deep sequencing normalized with unique cDNA molecular identifiers. Donors were grouped into four age groups: young (average roughly 15 years), middle-aged (39), aged (62) and long-lived (approximately 78). Donors of different ages were randomly distributed across sequencing lanes to avoid experimental bias. The study analyzed two additional independent replicas of 1 million unique cDNA reads from the same blood draw for two donors, one aged 18 to 30 and one aged 80 or older.

The 39 donors, aged 6 to 90 years, were systemically healthy Caucasian individuals from Russia. Around 9.9 milliliters of peripheral blood were collected from each donor into EDTA-treated Vacutainer tubes. Ficoll-Paque density-gradient centrifugation was used to isolate PBMCs, with at least 6.5 million per sample. Trizol reagent was used to extract total RNA from the PBMCs, yielding at least 5.5 micrograms per sample. The percentages of naive CD45RAhigh/CD27high T cells were determined by flow cytometry on a PBMC aliquot from every donor. Study-level results and caveats: Estimates of total diversity based on one million sequenced T cells were regarded as lower bounds and as underestimates. Because profiling used bulk unsorted PBMCs, naive and antigen-experienced compartments could not be compared conclusively. As age increased, observed TCR beta diversity per million T cells dropped in a roughly linear way, and a significant reduction was already evident by age about 40. Because the CMV infection status of the donors was unknown, age-related changes in expanded clonotypes may potentially have been confounded. Compared with the aged group, the long-lived group had more naive CD4+ T cells, fewer expanded clones and increased TCR diversity, a pattern suggesting age selection. There was a strong correlation between observed TCR beta diversity and the percentage of naive T cells measured by flow cytometry.

Libraries were built with 5' RACE. Instrument used: Illumina HiSeq 2500. The second PCR ran for roughly 7 to 11 cycles and used a J-beta primer mix along with a sample-barcoded 5' primer. A unique molecular identifier was introduced onto each TCR beta cDNA molecule by a template-switch 5' adaptor carrying 12 random nucleotides. Each sample yielded at least 3 million CDR3-containing paired-end reads. First-strand cDNA synthesis was performed from all RNA using the Mint cDNA synthesis kit, with priming by a TRBC-specific oligonucleotide. All cDNA was treated with uracil-DNA glycosylase and then went through a first 18-cycle PCR with the universal primers M1SS and BC2_uni_R. Concerning the study's data processing: For normalization, 1 million high-quality reads, each with a distinct molecular identifier, were randomly selected from each sample. Reads sharing molecular identifiers were discarded rather than binned into consensus sequences. MiTCR, run with a Q25 quality threshold and the strictest error-elimination algorithm, handled CDR3 identification, clonotype clustering and error correction. A nonparametric unseen species model with Euler transformation was used to estimate lower-bound total TCR beta diversity. TCRdb itself trimmed the public reads at Q25 with fastp, ran MiXCR and retained productive beta chains. A single entry per CDR3 protein holds the most common genes and DNA from its merged rows. The V and J calls here are based on TCRdb, not the publication. The sample yields hundreds of thousands of distinct CDR3 sequences; roughly 41% were counted once. Around 30% of the sample belongs to the ten largest clones.

Sequenced: blood. This TCR was sampled from a man aged 80 or over in good health.

CDR3 region: CSAIPGTGAYEQYF. The bases read TGCAGTGCTATCCCGGGTACAGGAGCCTACGAGCAGTACTTC. The rearranged segments are TRBV20-1 and TRBJ2-7, with TRBD1 perhaps the D gene, on 5 matching bases. CDR3 length: 14 amino acids, cysteine to phenylalanine. Only CDR3 DNA is held: 42 bases, read in frame from base 1. CDR1 and CDR2 are read off the germline V gene (reference sequence) as DFQATT and SNEGSKA. Relative to germline, V is 4 bases shorter and J is 2 bases shorter, with 15 bases between their ends.